The entry below gives a single T cell receptor beta chain sequence along with its context. Its antigen specificity is not known. Base qualities are not recorded, but no much larger clone differs from it by a single base. The data are from a study of blood T cell repertoires in COVID-19 (dated by TCRdb to 2018 to 2021). Study-wide context: Samples from collaborators originated in the United States, Italy and Spain and spanned both the acute and convalescent phases of COVID-19. Deeply sampled blood TCRbeta repertoires from subjects exposed to, actively infected with, or recovered from COVID-19 were included in the dataset. Where HLA class I and class II types were available, the types were taken from metadata supplied by the sample provider, not from assay-based typing. The sample metadata nearly always contained a de-identified subject ID, COVID-19 status, age in years and sex. The prospective study material was composed of cDNA or gDNA derived from T cells, B-cell-depleted T cells, or PBMCs. Samples came from the ongoing ImmuneRACE study (first 160 participants) plus 1,254 subjects from 6 global collaborators. The repertoires were released in a freely available public database intended as a resource for research on the immune response to SARS-CoV-2.

The immunoSEQ Assay, a bias-controlled multiplex PCR, was used to amplify TCRbeta CDR3 regions from genomic DNA. In the authors' own workflow: The number of nucleated cells in each sample was estimated by amplification of reference gene primers within the assay. Sequence reads were collapsed and filtered to measure the absolute abundance of every unique TCRbeta CDR3 rearrangement. For each sample, productive Simpson clonality was calculated as the square root of Simpson's diversity index over productive rearrangements. As stored in TCRdb, this immuneACCESS dataset retains in-frame rearrangements with V and J assigned. A fraction of the clones does not appear; measured against another copy, unresolved V genes explain less than half of the discrepancy, and the remainder lacks a known reason. The V and J calls and clone size come from that table; D and trimming were worked out from the DNA. A total of 200,000 to 250,000 clones appear in this sample, about 90% of them only once. The ten biggest clones cover about 3% of the sample.

A second Seattle source provided samples from volunteer blood donors who had recovered from COVID-19. The collaborating institutions used their own protocols to collect whole blood in K2EDTA tubes. For TCRbeta analysis, collaborator samples were shipped as frozen whole blood, as isolated PBMCs, or as DNA extracted from either sample type. General study outcomes and caveats: Clinical and demographic metadata were provided uncurated, with the amount varying by source and participant.

The junction carries 14 bases between V and J, which are trimmed by 5 bases and 12 bases respectively. Looking up the germline V gene yields CDR1 SGHDN and CDR2 FVKESK. The cysteine opens and the phenylalanine closes a CDR3 of 13 amino acids. Of the read, only the CDR3 DNA is kept; its 39 bases are in frame from base 1. The chain is encoded by TRBV14 joined to TRBJ1-6, and TRBD1 may be the D gene, going by 5 matching bases. The origin of this receptor is a woman younger than 45 who had recovered from COVID-19. The sample comprised peripheral blood. The DNA sequence reads TGTGCCAGCAGCTCAAAAGGAAGGGGACCCCTCCACTTT. This translates into CASSSKGRGPLHF. Reference TRBV14 and TRBJ1-6 genes cover what lies past the CDR3, so the full variable domain is EAGVTQFPSHSVIEKGQTVTLRCDPISGHDNLYWYRRVMGKEIKFLLHFVKESKQDESGMPNNRFLAERTGGTYSTLKVQPAELEDSGVYFCASSSKGRGPLHFGNGTRLTVT.